This record concerns one T cell receptor beta chain sequence. In its sample, this clonotype was seen many times. Its target antigen remains unknown. Within one base of it there is no much larger clone, and no base qualities were kept. In light of the paper, this sample's time point label describes: newly diagnosed GD, antithyroid drugs for less than 3 months. RNA was extracted from PBMCs in TRIzol for both TCR sequencing and RNA sequencing. The diagnosis of Graves' disease followed American Thyroid Association guidelines. The patients came from an endocrinology department in Xi'an, China. From each patient, approximately 9 milliliters of peripheral blood was collected into an EDTA anticoagulant tube. Ficoll Paque Plus density gradient separation was used to isolate PBMCs, and no further T cell sorting was performed. An Agilent 2100 Bioanalyzer and agarose gel were used to check RNA quality, and a NanoDrop 2000 was used to measure RNA concentration.

The sample comes from a study of regulatory T cells in long-lasting Graves disease (dated by TCRdb to the early 2020s). With regard to the full study: In the newly diagnosed Graves' disease group, patients had been taking antithyroid drugs for less than 3 months. Peripheral blood TCR sequencing and RNA sequencing compared persistent Graves' disease patients with newly diagnosed Graves' disease patients. The study was conducted in China and was registered as a clinical trial. TCR sequencing covered about 13 persistent and some 20 newly diagnosed Graves' disease patients, some 33 samples in total.

On the study overall, not on this receptor specifically: Preferential use of TRBV28, TRBJ1-2 and TRBJ2-5 was observed in persistent disease, whereas TRBV20-1 and TRBJ2-1 were favored in newly diagnosed disease. The authors noted that the small sample size was a limitation that may lower accuracy. Sequencing and analysis were restricted to the TCR beta chain. The study examined only peripheral blood because the primary lesion, thyroid tissue, could not be accessed. Patients with persistent disease shared more public clonotypes (under 3,000) than newly diagnosed patients did (more than 900). Persistent Graves' disease patients showed lower TCR Shannon entropy and fewer highly expanded clones than newly diagnosed patients, suggesting clonal expansion.

Trimming takes 0 bases from V and 5 bases from J, and the germline ends sit 7 bases apart. CDR3 length: 14 amino acids, cysteine to phenylalanine. Only the CDR3 region is kept as DNA, spanning 42 bases read in frame from base 1. Via the germline V gene, CDR1 is SGHDN and CDR2 FVKESK. Libraries were prepared through multiplex PCR. Sequencing was carried out with an Illumina HiSeq 4000. TCR beta libraries were built with iRepertoire HTBI primers and Arm-PCR amplification of CDR3 regions. Before sequencing, the PCR products went through gel purification. As for the authors' bioinformatics: A total of around 59 TRBV and 14 TRBJ segments were identified across samples and were used for gene usage analysis of CDR3 amino acid clonotypes. COPE and FqMerger were used to merge filtered high-quality paired reads into contigs. BLAST was used to align contigs to the IMGT TRBV, TRBD and TRBJ reference genes, and CDR3 was defined following IMGT. Highly expanded clones were defined as clonotypes with a frequency above 0.1%. Shannon entropy served as the measure of repertoire diversity, while the Gini coefficient captured V-J evenness. Public clonotypes were defined as clonotypes shared by more than one individual. In TCRdb, the public reads were trimmed at Q25 with fastp and aligned with MiXCR, with productive beta chains retained. Rows matching on CDR3 protein sequence are summarized as one entry with the most common DNA and genes. TCRdb, rather than the study authors, made the V and J calls. This sample gives more than 450,000 distinct CDR3 sequences in total; about 12% of them show up just once. The ten biggest clones cover over 7% of the sample.

These data are also associated with another study on T cells in Graves' hyperthyroidism and ophthalmopathy. The second paper further reports: A patient counted as having stable Graves' hyperthyroidism if no progression to ophthalmopathy occurred over 18 months of follow-up. Hyperthyroidism patients were newly diagnosed, with disease duration under 2 months, and aged 18 to 65 years. The study excluded patients with uncontrolled infections, other autoimmune diseases, pregnancy or lactation. Diagnoses were based on clinical symptoms, serum thyroxine and TRAb, thyroid ultrasound and orbital computed tomography. The TCR CDR3 was subjected to a first round of RT-PCR using the HTBI primer set and the Qiagen OneStep RT-PCR kit. Blood samples also contained most of the expanded thyroid clonotypes (frequency above 0.001), which suggests that blood repertoires may reflect thyroid immune responses. A model built on a 13 V-J signature distinguished ophthalmopathy from stable hyperthyroidism, reaching approximately 89% sensitivity and 81.08% specificity in cross-validation and 80%/75% in testing. In validation, the model predicted progression to ophthalmopathy a median of around 6.5 months before onset, with roughly 71% sensitivity and roughly 72% specificity. TCR V-J signatures able to tell the groups apart were searched for in a discovery cohort of some 100 patients, of whom around 42 had Graves' ophthalmopathy and about 55 had stable Graves' hyperthyroidism. Prospective prediction of ophthalmopathy was tested in an independent validation cohort consisting of roughly 19 hyperthyroidism patients and approximately 16 patients who later progressed to ophthalmopathy. For training and testing, the 100 or so patients in the discovery cohort were randomly divided in a 7:3 ratio. In roughly six Graves' hyperthyroidism patients, the study also compared T-cell repertoires from thyroid tissue with T-cell repertoires from blood. Following sampling, methimazole starting at 30 mg daily was given to hyperthyroidism patients, and high-dose intravenous methylprednisolone was given to ophthalmopathy patients. A second multiplex PCR round built the libraries, followed by size selection and purification. The libraries were sequenced on an Illumina HiSeq2000 using paired-end 100 bp reads. Raw data were processed with SOAPnuke, discarding reads with adapters, uncalled bases, mean Phred below 15, or no exact constant-primer or identifier match. High-quality paired reads were merged using COPE v1.2.5, and each unique nucleotide sequence was defined as a clonotype. MiTCR v1.1 was used to align the clonotypes against IMGT TRBV, TRBD and TRBJ reference segments. The analysis included only V-J combinations with a frequency above 0.0001, which together covered 99% to 99.2% of the repertoires. A TCS score was defined as the ratio of F50 (clonal expansion) to E x V (chaos), with BLOSUM62-based TCRdist applied between CDR3 peptides within each V-J. Welch's t-statistics and random forest reduced approximately 520 V-J features to roughly 13, which were used in a naive Bayes classifier (R e1071). Sample size was not statistically predetermined, and blinding of investigators to group allocation was not performed. The paper describes TCR Vbeta CDR3 sequencing of about 140 peripheral blood samples, made up of roughly 40 ophthalmopathy patients, 70 to 75 hyperthyroidism patients and 17 progressor patients.

This TCR came from a woman younger than 45 with Graves disease. Donor details come from another sample of the same person, matched by shared clones. The V and J genes are TRBV14 and TRBJ2-2; no D gene call is confident. The source material was peripheral blood mononuclear cells (PBMCs), sampled at new diagnosis, from a patient treated with antithyroid drugs. The sequenced DNA is TGTGCCAGCAGCCAAGATTGGGAAACCGGGGAGCTGTTTTTT. It encodes CASSQDWETGELFF. The reference TRBV14 and TRBJ2-2 proteins fill in what lies around the CDR3, so the full variable domain reads EAGVTQFPSHSVIEKGQTVTLRCDPISGHDNLYWYRRVMGKEIKFLLHFVKESKQDESGMPNNRFLAERTGGTYSTLKVQPAELEDSGVYFCASSQDWETGELFFGEGSRLTVL.